This TCR beta chain was sequenced during a study of shared clonotypes between healthy human individuals. In the study overall: Three plates were used per donor for CD4 naive, three for CD4 memory, two for CD8 naive and one for CD8 memory. The study, taken as a whole, reports: Between several donors, naive CD4 clonotypes were shared at a level of around 5.1%.

This clone has only a few counts. Its specificity is not known. Method: immunoSEQ multiplex PCR; TCRdb's copy keeps in-frame clones and lacks some. The repertoire holds 980,000 or so clones, with 70% to 85% as singletons. Germline values: CDR1 SGDLS, CDR2 YYNGEE. CDR3 size: 16 residues. With V trimmed by 8 bases and J by 3 bases, 14 bases remained unmatched. The chain uses TRBV9 and TRBJ2-7; TRBD1 matches at 10 bases. This TCR came from a man aged 18 to 30 in good health. Source material: memory CD4+ T cells sorted from blood. Noted subset: CD45RA-negative fraction. CDR3 DNA: TGTGCCAGTGGCCCCCCTGAAGGGACAGGGGTCTACGAGCAGTACTTC. Encoded protein: CASGPPEGTGVYEQYF.